This entry describes one T cell receptor beta chain. This entry is derived from a study of cytomegalovirus exposure and HLA in healthy donors. Vbeta (60) and Jbeta (13) primers were used in the PCR. TCRdb's copy holds only in-frame clones and misses some; the assay was immunoSEQ multiplex PCR. The sample lists around 180,000 clones, about 88% occurring once. Per the germline V gene, CDR1 is SNHLY and CDR2 is FYNNEI. After removal of 6 bases from V and 2 bases from J, the junction contained 13 bases not matched to a gene. This CDR3 has 18 residues. The rearrangement uses TRBV2 and TRBJ1-5, with TRBD1 matching over 10 bases. This TCR came from a woman between 18 and 30 years old in good health and CMV-seronegative. The sequenced sample was PBMCs. CDR3 sequence (DNA): TGTGCCAGCAGGCGGGACAGGGGAGGACAAAAAGGCAATCAGCCCCAGCATTTT. Its translation is CASRRDRGGQKGNQPQHF.